This T cell receptor beta chain was sequenced in a study of human T cells and chemical hapten exposure. Study summary: The sensitizer, 2% DPC, was used on approximately 2 cm by approximately 2 cm of upper inner arm skin. On the upper back, patch tests were applied with 0.01% DPC and read at 6 days.

Sample time point: patch test 2, 6 weeks after DPC sensitization. Treatment noted: therapeutic diphenylcyclopropenone sensitization with weekly scalp DPC. Unfractionated whole blood yielded the extracted total RNA. Methods used by the authors: TCRs per sample had a median of around 98,000 and ranged from about 23,224 to 750,000. TCRdb used MiXCR to reprocess the RACE reads, holding one entry per CDR3 protein. TCRdb's processing, not the authors', yielded these V and J calls. The sample lists 80,000 to 95,000 distinct CDR3 sequences, approximately 10% seen once, with 2.2% in the top ten. This CDR3 is built from 19 residues.

This receptor was obtained from a man aged 35 to 55 with alopecia areata. Some clones in this sample may be carry-over from other donors' samples. The V and J genes are TRBV21-1 and TRBJ2-5; TRBD2, the table's D call, lacks a check against the DNA. TRBV21-1 is a recognized pseudogene. Material: whole blood, obtained in connection with sensitization to the hapten diphenylcyclopropenone (DPC). The CDR3 sequence is CASSKKRGLVAGAQETQYF. In DNA, the CDR3 is TGTGCCAGCAGCAAAAAAAGGGGGTTAGTAGCGGGAGCCCAAGAGACCCAGTACTTC.